Below, 6 T cell receptor beta chains from the same sample are listed, as sequenced in a study of cytotoxic CD8 clonotypes in ibrutinib-treated CLL. Here immunoSEQ multiplex PCR was the method, and the copy in TCRdb shows in-frame clones only, minus some. The table includes 200,000 to 250,000 clones, under 80% detected once. Specimen: PBMCs, collected after 24 months of ibrutinib treatment. The source is a human donor with chronic lymphocytic leukemia.

V is TRBV5-1 and J is TRBJ2-2; D gene uncertain. Germline V lookup: CDR1 SGHRS, CDR2 YFSETQ. Trimming took 4 bases from V and 1 from J, leaving 14 bases between them. The CDR3 extends over 16 amino acids. The CDR3 spells CASSPIFAVNTGELFF. The CDR3 nucleotides read TGCGCCAGCAGCCCCATTTTCGCGGTGAACACCGGGGAGCTGTTTTTT.

This clone was found a few times. This sequence joins TRBV28 and TRBJ2-3; D call uncertain. The ends were cut back, 6 bases at V and 5 bases at J, with 12 bases in the middle. The CDR3 consists of 13 residues. Per the germline V gene, CDR1 is MDHEN and CDR2 is SYDVKM. CDR3 residues: CASSPPTGDTQYF. CDR3 DNA: TGTGCCAGCAGCCCACCTACTGGAGATACGCAGTATTTT.

The CDR3 here is CASSLAGTYEQYF. The CDR3 DNA is TGTGCCAGCAGCTTAGCGGGAACCTACGAGCAGTACTTC. V and J are TRBV11-2 and TRBJ2-7; tentatively, D is TRBD2 (5 bases). Germline CDR1 is SGHAT and CDR2 is FQNNGV. The V gene lost 1 base and the J gene lost 2 bases, with 6 bases spanning the gap. The CDR3 spans 13 residues.

The chain recombines TRBV5-1 with TRBJ2-7, with TRBD2 matching over 7 bases. This CDR3 has 14 residues. Germline lookup yields CDR1 SGHRS and CDR2 YFSETQ. V lost 4 bases, J lost 6 bases, and 10 bases stayed unmatched. CDR3 nucleotides: TGCGCCAGCAGCCCCTCTACGGGAGGTCTCGAGCAGTACTTC. Protein product: CASSPSTGGLEQYF.

The chain is built from TRBV30 and TRBJ1-2, with unresolved D. The CDR3 runs 11 residues. Germline lookup yields CDR1 GTSNPN and CDR2 SVGIG (reference sequence). Trimming cost V 2 bases and J 13 bases, with 14 bases left between them. The CDR3 spells CAWSSPFPTTF. The CDR3, as DNA: TGTGCCTGGAGTAGTCCCTTCCCAACCACCTTC.

The chain has TRBV9 and TRBJ2-3; D remains ambiguous. This CDR3 region has 13 residues. V was shortened by 8 bases and J by 0 bases, with 10 bases between the two germline ends. The germline V gene has CDR1 SGDLS and CDR2 YYNGEE. This CDR3 reads CASSTTSTDTQYF. The CDR3 DNA is TGTGCCAGTTCTACGACCAGCACAGATACGCAGTATTTT. The full variable domain, completed using reference TRBV9 and TRBJ2-3, is DSGVTQTPKHLITATGQRVTLRCSPRSGDLSVYWYQQSLDQGLQFLIQYYNGEERAKGNILERFSAQQFPDLHSELNLSSLELGDSALYFCASSTTSTDTQYFGPGTRLTVL.